This TCR beta chain was profiled in a study of early T cells in non-severe SARS-CoV-2 infection (dated by TCRdb to about 2021). With regard to the full study: Because TCR sequencing relied on bulk RNA taken from unsorted whole blood, pairing of alpha and beta chains was not possible.

Study-wide findings and limitations: VDJdb matching was skewed toward anti-spike CD8 responses, so virus-specific expansions were likely underestimated and private and CD4 specificities were missed.

Library prep was done by 5' RACE. Sequencer: NextSeq 500. The TCR library protocol attached unique molecular identifiers to individual cDNA molecules to correct for sequencing error and PCR bias. Both TCR alpha and beta chains were sequenced, and tight co-correlation was observed between alpha and beta sequence abundances in each sample. As for the original processing: Decombinator V4 was used to annotate TCR sequences for V gene, J gene and CDR3. Expanded TCRs were defined as changing significantly between any two time points under a Poisson model with p below 0.0001. TCR abundances were normalised to the total number of TCRs sequenced per sample and expressed as counts per million. MAIT TCRs were defined by TRAV1-2 paired with TRAJ12, TRAJ20 or TRAJ33, and iNKT TCRs by TRAV10 paired with TRAJ18. A search of VDJdb, accessed on 1 November 2021, was run for TCRs annotated to CMV, EBV and SARS-CoV-2, with TCRs annotated for multiple antigens excluded. TCRdb reprocessed the public reads (quality trimming at Q25 with fastp, clone calling with MiXCR) and kept in-frame beta chains. For every CDR3 protein sequence, its rows merge into one entry that carries the most common genes and DNA. None of the V and J calls come from the authors' own analysis; TCRdb made them. Here the sample has some 77,000 distinct CDR3 sequences; over 8.5% occur a single time. Of the sample, approximately 4.8% is held by the ten largest clones.

This clonotype was picked up many times. Its antigen is not yet known. No much larger clone is present one base from it, and per-base qualities are unavailable. A case-control design nested within a healthcare worker cohort in London, UK, was used, with weekly nasopharyngeal swab PCR tests and blood sampling performed. Between 23 and 31 March 2020, the week of the UK lockdown, healthcare workers were enrolled and then followed up weekly for as long as 16 weeks. The germline V gene (reference sequence) specifies WNHNN as CDR1 and SYGVQD as CDR2. V is reduced by 6 bases and J by 0 bases, leaving a spacing of 8 bases between them. The CDR3 contains 13 residues, cysteine and phenylalanine counted. Just CDR3 DNA is preserved here, 39 bases in frame from base 1.

This receptor was obtained from an adult who was a healthcare worker with PCR-confirmed SARS-CoV-2 infection or an uninfected control (not recorded which). What was sequenced was whole blood. Recombination connected TRBV10-1 to TRBJ1-1; the D segment cannot be called with confidence. In nucleotides, the sequence is TGCGCCAGCAGGAATACCATGAACACTGAAGCTTTCTTT. This gives the protein CASRNTMNTEAFF.